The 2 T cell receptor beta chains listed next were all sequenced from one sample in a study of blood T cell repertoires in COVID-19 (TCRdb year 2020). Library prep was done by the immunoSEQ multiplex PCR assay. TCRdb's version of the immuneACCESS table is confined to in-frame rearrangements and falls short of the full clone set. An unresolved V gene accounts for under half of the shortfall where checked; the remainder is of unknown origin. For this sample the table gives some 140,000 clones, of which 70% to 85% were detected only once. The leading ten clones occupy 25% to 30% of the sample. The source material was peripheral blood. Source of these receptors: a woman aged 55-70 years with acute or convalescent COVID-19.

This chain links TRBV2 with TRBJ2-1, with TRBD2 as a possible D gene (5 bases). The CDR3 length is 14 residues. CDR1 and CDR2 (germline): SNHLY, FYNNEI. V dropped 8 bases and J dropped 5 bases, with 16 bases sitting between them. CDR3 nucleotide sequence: TGTGCCAGCCAATTTACCGGGAATAACAATGAGCAGTTCTTC. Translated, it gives CASQFTGNNNEQFF.

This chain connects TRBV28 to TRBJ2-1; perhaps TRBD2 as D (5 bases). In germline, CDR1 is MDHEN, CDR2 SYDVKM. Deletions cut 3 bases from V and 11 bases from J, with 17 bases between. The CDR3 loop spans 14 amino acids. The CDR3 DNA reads TGTGCCAGCAGTTTGCTTAGCGCCTTTAGTCAGCAGTTCTTC. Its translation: CASSLLSAFSQQFF.